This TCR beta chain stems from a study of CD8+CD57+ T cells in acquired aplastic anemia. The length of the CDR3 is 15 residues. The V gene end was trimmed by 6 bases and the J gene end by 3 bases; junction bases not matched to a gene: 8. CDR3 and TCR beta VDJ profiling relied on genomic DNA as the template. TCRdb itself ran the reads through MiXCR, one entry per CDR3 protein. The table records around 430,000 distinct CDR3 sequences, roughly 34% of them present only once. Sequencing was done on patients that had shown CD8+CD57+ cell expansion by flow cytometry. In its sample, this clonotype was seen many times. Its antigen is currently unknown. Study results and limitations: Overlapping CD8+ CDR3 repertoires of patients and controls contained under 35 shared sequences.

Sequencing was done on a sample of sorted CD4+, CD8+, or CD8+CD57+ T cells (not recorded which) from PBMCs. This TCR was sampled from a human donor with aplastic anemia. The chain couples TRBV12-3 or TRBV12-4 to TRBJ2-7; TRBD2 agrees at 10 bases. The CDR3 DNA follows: TGTGCCAGCAGCCAAGCGGGAGGGCTTGGCTACGAGCAGTACTTC. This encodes CASSQAGGLGYEQYF.